This TCR beta chain is drawn from a study of T cell clonotyping in hematopoietic cell transplantation. Across the study: Recipients' pretransplant samples followed cytoreduction.

TCRdb keeps only in-frame clones here, not all; method: immunoSEQ multiplex PCR. The table shows roughly 18,000 clones, with about 82% occurring only once. The CDR3 spans 13 residues. The germline V gene has CDR1 SGHTA and CDR2 FQGTGA. Time point described: recipient sample about 28 days before transplant, after cytoreduction. For this clone: Sequence at one end of the junction differs from germline and may be a read error.

The source was peripheral blood mononuclear cells, collected before stem cell transplant. This chain connects TRBV7-3 to TRBJ1-6; D unclear. The clonotype originates from a man in his fifties with acute myeloid leukemia. Some clones in this sample may be carry-over from other donors' samples. The CDR3 DNA sequence: TGTGCCAGCAGCCCCAACAGAGATTCCCCCCTCCACTTT. This translates into CASSPNRDSPLHF.